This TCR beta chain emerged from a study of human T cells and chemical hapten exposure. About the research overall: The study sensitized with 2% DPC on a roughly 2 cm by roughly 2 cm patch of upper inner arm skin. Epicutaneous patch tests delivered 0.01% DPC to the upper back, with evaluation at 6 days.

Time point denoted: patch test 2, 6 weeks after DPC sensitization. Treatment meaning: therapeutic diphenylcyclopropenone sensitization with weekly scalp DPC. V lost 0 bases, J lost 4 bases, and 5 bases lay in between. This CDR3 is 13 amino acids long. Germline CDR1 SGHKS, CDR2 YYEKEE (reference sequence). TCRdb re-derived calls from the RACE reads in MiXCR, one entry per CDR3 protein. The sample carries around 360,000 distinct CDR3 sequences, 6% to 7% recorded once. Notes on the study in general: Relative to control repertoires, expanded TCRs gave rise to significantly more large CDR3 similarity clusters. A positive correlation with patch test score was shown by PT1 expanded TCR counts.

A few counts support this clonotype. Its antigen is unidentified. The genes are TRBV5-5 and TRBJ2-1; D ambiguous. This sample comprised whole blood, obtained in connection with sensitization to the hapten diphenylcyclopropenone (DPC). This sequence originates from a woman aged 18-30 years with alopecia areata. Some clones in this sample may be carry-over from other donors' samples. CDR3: CASSLERYNEQFF. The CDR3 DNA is TGTGCCAGCAGCTTGGAGAGGTACAATGAGCAGTTCTTC.